Sequencing of this T cell receptor (beta chain) was carried out in a study of metastatic and nonmetastatic thyroid tumors. Study context: A comparison of repertoires was made across blood and tumor or nodule tissue from malignant and benign thyroid patients. Study-level points and caveats: TCR beta diversity was reportedly significantly higher in malignant thyroid tumors than benign nodules, in blood and tumor.

The entire patient cohort was treatment-naive prior to thyroid surgery. This clone was observed at least ten times. The antigen is unknown. This could be a read error, since a much larger clone is one nucleotide away. As originally analysed: The study took CDR3 differences across clinicopathological groups and made a distant-metastasis classifier for papillary thyroid cancer from them. TCRdb re-clonotyped the PCR reads through MiXCR. TCRdb, rather than the study authors, made the V and J calls. The sample carries about 24,000 clones, around an eighth recorded once. Germline CDR1 reads DFQATT; CDR2 reads SNEGSKA (reference sequence). The CDR3 is made up of 15 amino acids.

The V and J genes are TRBV20-1 and TRBJ2-1; 11 positions match TRBD2. Source material: blood. This sequence was found in a female donor with papillary thyroid cancer or a benign thyroid nodule (not recorded which). Some clones in this sample may be carry-over from other donors' samples. The CDR3 DNA is TGCAGTGCTAGCGACTTAGCGGGAGGGGGGAATGAGCAGTCCTTC. Translation gives CSASDLAGGGNEQSF.